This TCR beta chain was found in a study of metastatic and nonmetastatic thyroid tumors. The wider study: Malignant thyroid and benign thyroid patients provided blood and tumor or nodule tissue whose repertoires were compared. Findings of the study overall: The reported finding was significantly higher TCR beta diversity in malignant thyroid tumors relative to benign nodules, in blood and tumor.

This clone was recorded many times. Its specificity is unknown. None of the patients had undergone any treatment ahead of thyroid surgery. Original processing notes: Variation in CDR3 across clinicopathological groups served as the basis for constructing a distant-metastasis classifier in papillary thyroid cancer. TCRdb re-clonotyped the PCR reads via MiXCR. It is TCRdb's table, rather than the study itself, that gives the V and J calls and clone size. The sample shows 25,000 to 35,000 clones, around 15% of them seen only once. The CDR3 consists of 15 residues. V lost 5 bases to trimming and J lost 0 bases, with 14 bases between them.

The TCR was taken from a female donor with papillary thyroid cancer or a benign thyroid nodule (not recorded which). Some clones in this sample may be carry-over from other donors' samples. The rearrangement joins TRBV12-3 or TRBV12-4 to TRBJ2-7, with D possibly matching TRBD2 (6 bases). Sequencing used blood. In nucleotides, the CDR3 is TGTGCCAGCAGTAGGGCCGGGACTTTCTCCTACGAGCAGTACTTC. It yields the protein CASSRAGTFSYEQYF.